This T cell receptor (beta chain) was captured in a study of patients and donors after allogeneic stem cell transplantation. V was clipped by 2 bases and J by 2 bases; unmatched bases: 7. The CDR3 is made up of 16 amino acids. Germline values: CDR1 MNHEY, CDR2 SVGAGI. TCRdb re-called the RT-PCR reads with MiXCR, one entry per CDR3 protein. The sample lists roughly 250,000 distinct CDR3 sequences; roughly 13% were seen once. The sequencing input was blood, either unsorted or a sorted T cell fraction (not recorded which). The V and J genes are TRBV6-5 and TRBJ2-3; 7 bases align to TRBD2. The origin of this receptor is a human donor who was either an allogeneic HSCT recipient or a stem cell or donor lymphocyte infusion donor (not recorded which). It is not recorded whose cells these are; they may come from a transplant donor. The CDR3 loop reads CASSYPSGSLTDTQYF. The CDR3 DNA reads TGTGCCAGCAGTTACCCTAGCGGTTCCCTCACAGATACGCAGTATTTT.